This T cell receptor beta chain was profiled in a study of neoadjuvant anti-PD-1 for oral cavity cancer. Study summary: Non-progressing patients received a fourth nivolumab dose near day 43, then surgery on days 50-56. General study points: With three patients per group, TCR findings need larger cohorts. Higher pretreatment blood Treg/Th17 ratios correlated with higher pretreatment blood and lower post-treatment tumor TCRbeta clonality.

V was pared by 2 bases and J by 6 bases, with 11 bases between. CDR3 length: 14 residues. Per the germline V gene, CDR1 is SNHLY and CDR2 is FYNNEI. Details on this clone: The antigen remains undetermined.

Repertoires were generated with immunoSEQ multiplex PCR, while TCRdb's copy carries only in-frame clones and drops some. The sample consists of fewer than 40,000 clones, roughly 89% of them appearing once. The receptor was isolated from a person aged 40 to 85 with oral cavity squamous cell carcinoma. The rearrangement uses TRBV2 and TRBJ1-5, with D possibly matching TRBD1 (5 bases). The sample here was PBMCs, taken before nivolumab (anti-PD-1) treatment. The CDR3 sequence: CASSERTSAQPQHF. CDR3 coding DNA: TGTGCCAGCAGTGAAAGGACATCTGCTCAGCCCCAGCATTTT.